This T cell receptor (beta chain) was identified in a study of cytomegalovirus exposure and HLA in healthy donors. Study conclusions and caveats: A cluster of highly shared sequence variants was likely a sequencing artifact. At a 0.05 false discovery rate, a later analysis found some 17,000 TCR beta sequences to be associated with HLA alleles. In vitro work confirmed that a few CMV-associated chains recognize CMV antigens.

The V end was cut by 2 bases, the J end by 8 bases, with 12 bases between. Germline CDR1 is SGHRS and CDR2 is YFSETQ. The CDR3 contains 13 residues. Turning to this clone: What it binds is not known.

PCR primers comprised 60 Vbeta and 13 Jbeta primers. Profiled with immunoSEQ multiplex PCR; TCRdb holds only in-frame clones, not every one. Of about 280,000 clones in the sample, 80% to 90% were seen once. The gene calls are TRBV5-1 and TRBJ2-3; the D gene is possibly TRBD1 (5 bases). The sequence came from a woman younger than 35 in good health and CMV-seronegative. Sequenced material: PBMCs. The CDR3 sequence is CASSFSGPGTQYF. CDR3 bases: TGCGCCAGCAGCTTCTCAGGGCCAGGTACGCAGTATTTT. Together with reference TRBV5-1 and TRBJ2-3, the CDR3 gives the full variable domain: KAGVTQTPRYLIKTRGQQVTLSCSPISGHRSVSWYQQTPGQGLQFLFEYFSETQRNKGNFPGRFSGRQFSNSRSEMNVSTLELGDSALYLCASSFSGPGTQYFGPGTRLTVL.